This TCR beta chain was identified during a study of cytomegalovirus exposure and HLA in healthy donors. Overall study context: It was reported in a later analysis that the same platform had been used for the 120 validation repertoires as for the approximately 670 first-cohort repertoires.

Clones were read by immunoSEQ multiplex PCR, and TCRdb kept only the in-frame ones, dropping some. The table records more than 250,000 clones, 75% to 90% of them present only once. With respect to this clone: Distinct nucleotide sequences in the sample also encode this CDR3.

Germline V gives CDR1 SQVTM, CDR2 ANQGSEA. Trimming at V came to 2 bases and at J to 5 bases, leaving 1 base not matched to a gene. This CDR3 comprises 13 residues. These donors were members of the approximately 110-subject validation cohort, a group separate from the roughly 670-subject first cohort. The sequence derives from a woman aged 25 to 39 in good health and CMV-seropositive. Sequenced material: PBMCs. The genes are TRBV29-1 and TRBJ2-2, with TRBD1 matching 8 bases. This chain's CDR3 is CSVERQGTGELFF. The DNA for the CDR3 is TGCAGCGTTGAAAGACAGGGGACCGGGGAGCTGTTTTTT.